Each of the 16 T cell receptor beta chains below was sequenced from the same sample in a study of shared clonotypes between healthy human individuals. Sequencing was performed with immunoSEQ multiplex PCR; in TCRdb, only in-frame clones are kept and a portion is missing. The repertoire consists of about 2.4 million clones, with more than 80% occurring once and the leading ten covering over 0.12%. The sample taken for sequencing was naive CD4+ T cells sorted from blood. Documented subset: CD45RA+ positively selected. The receptors here all came from a man between 18 and 35 years old in good health.

The rearrangement uses TRBV28 and TRBJ2-7; TRBD2 aligns across 8 bases. The CDR3 contains 14 residues. V was clipped by 5 bases and J by 2 bases; unmatched bases: 5. Germline V gene data show CDR1 as MDHEN and CDR2 as SYDVKM. DNA for the CDR3: TGTGCCAGCAGTCTACTAGCGGCAACCTACGAGCAGTACTTC. Translated, it gives CASSLLAATYEQYF.

This rearrangement joins TRBV6-5 to TRBJ2-1, with TRBD2 identical over 11 bases. The junction had 8 bases not matched to a gene; V was cut back by 7 bases and J by 9 bases. This CDR3 is built from 14 residues. Germline loops: CDR1 MNHEY, CDR2 SVGAGI. CDR3 region: CASIPGLAGGEQFF. Here the CDR3 DNA reads TGTGCCAGCATCCCGGGGCTAGCGGGGGGTGAGCAGTTCTTC.

The V call is TRBV20-1, the J call TRBJ2-5; D is unclear. Germline V gene sequence: CDR1 DFQATT, CDR2 SNEGSKA (reference sequence). CDR3 length: 11 amino acids. V lost 4 bases to trimming and J lost 5 bases, with 8 bases between them. CDR3 amino acids: CSAIPIETQYF. CDR3 in DNA: TGCAGTGCTATTCCTATCGAGACCCAGTACTTC.

The chain is built from TRBV15 and TRBJ2-7; tentative D call: TRBD1 (6 bases). V dropped 0 bases and J dropped 2 bases, with 11 bases sitting between them. Germline assignment: CDR1 LNHNV and CDR2 YYDKDF (reference sequence). CDR3 length: 15 residues. The CDR3 coding sequence is TGTGCCACCAGCAGAGAACGGACAGTTCCCTACGAGCAGTACTTC. Translating it yields CATSRERTVPYEQYF.

V and J are TRBV6-5 and TRBJ1-3; 7 nucleotides match TRBD1. V was pared by 6 bases and J by 4 bases, with 6 bases of the junction left unmatched. CDR3 length: 14 amino acids. Per the germline V gene, CDR1 is MNHEY and CDR2 is SVGAGI. For the CDR3, the DNA is TGTGCCAGCAGGATACAGGGGAACGGAAACACCATATATTTT. This translates into CASRIQGNGNTIYF.

The V and J genes are TRBV14 and TRBJ2-1; D uncertain. The CDR3 extends over 16 amino acids. Germline V lookup: CDR1 SGHDN, CDR2 FVKESK. V was pared by 0 bases and J by 9 bases, with 18 bases between. The CDR3 sequence is CASSQEPLAYNGEQFF. In nucleotides, the CDR3 is TGTGCCAGCAGCCAAGAGCCTTTAGCCTACAATGGTGAGCAGTTCTTC. The entire variable domain, with the rest obtained from reference TRBV14 and TRBJ2-1, is as follows: EAGVTQFPSHSVIEKGQTVTLRCDPISGHDNLYWYRRVMGKEIKFLLHFVKESKQDESGMPNNRFLAERTGGTYSTLKVQPAELEDSGVYFCASSQEPLAYNGEQFFGPGTRLTVL.

The V and J genes are TRBV6-6 and TRBJ1-2, with TRBD1 matching 8 bases. Germline trimming cut 5 bases from V and 0 bases from J; bases unmatched to any gene: 5. The germline gives CDR1 MNHNY, CDR2 SVGAGI (reference sequence). This CDR3 contains 15 residues. CDR3: CASSGQGEANYGYTF. As DNA, the CDR3 is TGTGCCAGCAGTGGACAGGGAGAAGCTAACTATGGCTACACCTTC.

The chain joins TRBV28 to TRBJ1-5; a weak D match, TRBD1 (5 bases). The CDR3 has 16 residues. Germline assignment: CDR1 MDHEN and CDR2 SYDVKM. V dropped 5 bases and J dropped 4 bases, with 18 bases sitting between them. CDR3 bases: TGTGCCAGCAGTCCATCGCAGGGTGGTGGGAATCAGCCCCAGCATTTT. Protein sequence: CASSPSQGGGNQPQHF.

The chain combines TRBV9 with TRBJ2-1; TRBD2 agrees at 8 bases. Looked up from germline, CDR1 is SGDLS and CDR2 is YYNGEE. V shed 6 bases and J 2 bases; nucleotides not matched to a gene: 13. The CDR3 loop spans 17 amino acids. CDR3 in DNA: TGTGCCAGCATCTATAACGGGAGGGCCGGTCCCTACAATGAGCAGTTCTTC. As protein: CASIYNGRAGPYNEQFF.

In regard to this clone: Just one base apart from a much larger clone, this may be a read error. In the same sample, other DNA sequences code for this CDR3. The rearrangement links TRBV5-5 to TRBJ1-5; D gene unclear. This CDR3 has 13 residues. Between the trimmed V and J ends, which lost 2 bases and 0 bases, there was a span of 3 bases. Germline V gene data show CDR1 as SGHKS and CDR2 as YYEKEE (reference sequence). Written as DNA, the CDR3 is TGTGCCAGCAGCTTAGATAGCAATCAGCCCCAGCATTTT. It is translated as CASSLDSNQPQHF.

Concerning this clone: The same CDR3 is also encoded by other DNA sequences in this sample. V usage is TRBV28 and J usage is TRBJ2-1, with TRBD1 as a possible D gene (6 bases). Trimming removed 4 bases at V and 0 bases at J, with 13 bases between. Germline V lookup: CDR1 MDHEN, CDR2 SYDVKM. The CDR3 is 16 amino acids. In DNA form, the CDR3 reads TGTGCCAGCAGTTCCCCCGGCAGGGGCTCCTACAATGAGCAGTTCTTC. Protein sequence: CASSSPGRGSYNEQFF.

This clone was counted once. The rearrangement joins TRBV5-1 to TRBJ2-3; TRBD2 matches 14 bases. Per germline, CDR1 SGHRS and CDR2 YFSETQ. This CDR3 comprises 16 residues. After removal of 5 bases from V and 5 bases from J, the junction contained 7 bases not matched to a gene. CDR3: CASRSGLAGGRDTQYF. DNA of the CDR3: TGCGCCAGCAGATCCGGACTAGCGGGGGGCCGAGATACGCAGTATTTT.

This clone was found once. The rearrangement uses TRBV10-2 and TRBJ2-1; D possibly matches TRBD1 or TRBD2 (5 bases each). The V end lost 2 bases, the J end lost 1 base, and 12 bases lay between the germline ends. The germline CDR1 and CDR2 sequences are WSHSY and SAAADI. This CDR3 is 16 amino acids long. The CDR3 sequence is CASSETGGVSYNEQFF. The CDR3 region has the DNA TGCGCCAGCAGTGAGACAGGAGGCGTATCCTACAATGAGCAGTTCTTC.

This chain joins TRBV19 and TRBJ1-3; D remains ambiguous. The CDR3 loop spans 16 amino acids. V was shortened by 3 bases and J by 0 bases, with 12 bases between the two germline ends. Per germline, CDR1 LNHDA and CDR2 SQIVND (reference sequence). CDR3 coding DNA: TGTGCCAGTAGTATGGCGGCAGTCAGCTCTGGAAACACCATATATTTT. It encodes CASSMAAVSSGNTIYF.

The chain is built from TRBV6-6 and TRBJ2-3; D is uncertain. Germline assignment: CDR1 MNHNY and CDR2 SVGAGI (reference sequence). V was pared by 2 bases and J by 0 bases, with 6 bases between. This CDR3 region has 14 residues. The CDR3 protein is CASSYPASTDTQYF. The DNA for the CDR3 is TGTGCCAGCAGTTACCCGGCAAGCACAGATACGCAGTATTTT.

This chain connects TRBV5-1 to TRBJ1-4; 7 bases are a match to TRBD1. Germline V CDR1 and CDR2: SGHRS, YFSETQ. Unmatched junction bases numbered 1, after V lost 2 bases and J lost 0 bases. There are 15 residues in the CDR3. CDR3 residues: CASSFTGATNEKLFF. CDR3 nucleotide sequence: TGCGCCAGCAGCTTCACAGGGGCAACTAATGAAAAACTGTTTTTT.